This T cell receptor beta chain comes out of a study of blood T cells in healthy people across ages. Study-level findings and limits: It was held that the diversity estimates obtained from one million T cells were underestimates.

Per the germline V gene, CDR1 is MGHRA and CDR2 is YSYEKL. The CDR3 sequence is 15 residues long. V lost 3 bases and J lost 6; bases outside the gene matches: 6. As regards this clonotype: Its antigen is not known.

A second roughly 6 to 12 cycle PCR used barcoded and J-beta primers. In TCRdb, the 5' RACE reads were re-called with MiXCR into one record per CDR3 protein. The data show about 680,000 distinct CDR3 sequences, around 48% seen once. Sequenced material: blood. The source of this sequence is an older woman in good health. The genes are TRBV4-1 and TRBJ2-1, with 9 positions matching TRBD1. As DNA, the CDR3 is TGCGCCAGCAGCCAGATGGGGACAGGGTTCAATGAGCAGTTCTTC. Amino acids: CASSQMGTGFNEQFF.